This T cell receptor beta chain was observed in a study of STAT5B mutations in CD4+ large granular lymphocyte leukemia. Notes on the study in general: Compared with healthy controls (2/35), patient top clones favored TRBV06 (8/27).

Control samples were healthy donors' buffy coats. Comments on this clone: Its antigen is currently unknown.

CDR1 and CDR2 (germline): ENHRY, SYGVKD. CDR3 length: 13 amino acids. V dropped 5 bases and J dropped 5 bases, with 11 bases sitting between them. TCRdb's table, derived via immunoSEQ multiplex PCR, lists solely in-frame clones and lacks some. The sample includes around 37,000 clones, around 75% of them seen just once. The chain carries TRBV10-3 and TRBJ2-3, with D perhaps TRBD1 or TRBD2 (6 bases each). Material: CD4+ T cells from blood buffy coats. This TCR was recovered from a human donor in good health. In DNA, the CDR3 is TGTGCCATCAGTCCGGGGGCGGGAGATACGCAGTATTTT. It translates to CAISPGAGDTQYF.